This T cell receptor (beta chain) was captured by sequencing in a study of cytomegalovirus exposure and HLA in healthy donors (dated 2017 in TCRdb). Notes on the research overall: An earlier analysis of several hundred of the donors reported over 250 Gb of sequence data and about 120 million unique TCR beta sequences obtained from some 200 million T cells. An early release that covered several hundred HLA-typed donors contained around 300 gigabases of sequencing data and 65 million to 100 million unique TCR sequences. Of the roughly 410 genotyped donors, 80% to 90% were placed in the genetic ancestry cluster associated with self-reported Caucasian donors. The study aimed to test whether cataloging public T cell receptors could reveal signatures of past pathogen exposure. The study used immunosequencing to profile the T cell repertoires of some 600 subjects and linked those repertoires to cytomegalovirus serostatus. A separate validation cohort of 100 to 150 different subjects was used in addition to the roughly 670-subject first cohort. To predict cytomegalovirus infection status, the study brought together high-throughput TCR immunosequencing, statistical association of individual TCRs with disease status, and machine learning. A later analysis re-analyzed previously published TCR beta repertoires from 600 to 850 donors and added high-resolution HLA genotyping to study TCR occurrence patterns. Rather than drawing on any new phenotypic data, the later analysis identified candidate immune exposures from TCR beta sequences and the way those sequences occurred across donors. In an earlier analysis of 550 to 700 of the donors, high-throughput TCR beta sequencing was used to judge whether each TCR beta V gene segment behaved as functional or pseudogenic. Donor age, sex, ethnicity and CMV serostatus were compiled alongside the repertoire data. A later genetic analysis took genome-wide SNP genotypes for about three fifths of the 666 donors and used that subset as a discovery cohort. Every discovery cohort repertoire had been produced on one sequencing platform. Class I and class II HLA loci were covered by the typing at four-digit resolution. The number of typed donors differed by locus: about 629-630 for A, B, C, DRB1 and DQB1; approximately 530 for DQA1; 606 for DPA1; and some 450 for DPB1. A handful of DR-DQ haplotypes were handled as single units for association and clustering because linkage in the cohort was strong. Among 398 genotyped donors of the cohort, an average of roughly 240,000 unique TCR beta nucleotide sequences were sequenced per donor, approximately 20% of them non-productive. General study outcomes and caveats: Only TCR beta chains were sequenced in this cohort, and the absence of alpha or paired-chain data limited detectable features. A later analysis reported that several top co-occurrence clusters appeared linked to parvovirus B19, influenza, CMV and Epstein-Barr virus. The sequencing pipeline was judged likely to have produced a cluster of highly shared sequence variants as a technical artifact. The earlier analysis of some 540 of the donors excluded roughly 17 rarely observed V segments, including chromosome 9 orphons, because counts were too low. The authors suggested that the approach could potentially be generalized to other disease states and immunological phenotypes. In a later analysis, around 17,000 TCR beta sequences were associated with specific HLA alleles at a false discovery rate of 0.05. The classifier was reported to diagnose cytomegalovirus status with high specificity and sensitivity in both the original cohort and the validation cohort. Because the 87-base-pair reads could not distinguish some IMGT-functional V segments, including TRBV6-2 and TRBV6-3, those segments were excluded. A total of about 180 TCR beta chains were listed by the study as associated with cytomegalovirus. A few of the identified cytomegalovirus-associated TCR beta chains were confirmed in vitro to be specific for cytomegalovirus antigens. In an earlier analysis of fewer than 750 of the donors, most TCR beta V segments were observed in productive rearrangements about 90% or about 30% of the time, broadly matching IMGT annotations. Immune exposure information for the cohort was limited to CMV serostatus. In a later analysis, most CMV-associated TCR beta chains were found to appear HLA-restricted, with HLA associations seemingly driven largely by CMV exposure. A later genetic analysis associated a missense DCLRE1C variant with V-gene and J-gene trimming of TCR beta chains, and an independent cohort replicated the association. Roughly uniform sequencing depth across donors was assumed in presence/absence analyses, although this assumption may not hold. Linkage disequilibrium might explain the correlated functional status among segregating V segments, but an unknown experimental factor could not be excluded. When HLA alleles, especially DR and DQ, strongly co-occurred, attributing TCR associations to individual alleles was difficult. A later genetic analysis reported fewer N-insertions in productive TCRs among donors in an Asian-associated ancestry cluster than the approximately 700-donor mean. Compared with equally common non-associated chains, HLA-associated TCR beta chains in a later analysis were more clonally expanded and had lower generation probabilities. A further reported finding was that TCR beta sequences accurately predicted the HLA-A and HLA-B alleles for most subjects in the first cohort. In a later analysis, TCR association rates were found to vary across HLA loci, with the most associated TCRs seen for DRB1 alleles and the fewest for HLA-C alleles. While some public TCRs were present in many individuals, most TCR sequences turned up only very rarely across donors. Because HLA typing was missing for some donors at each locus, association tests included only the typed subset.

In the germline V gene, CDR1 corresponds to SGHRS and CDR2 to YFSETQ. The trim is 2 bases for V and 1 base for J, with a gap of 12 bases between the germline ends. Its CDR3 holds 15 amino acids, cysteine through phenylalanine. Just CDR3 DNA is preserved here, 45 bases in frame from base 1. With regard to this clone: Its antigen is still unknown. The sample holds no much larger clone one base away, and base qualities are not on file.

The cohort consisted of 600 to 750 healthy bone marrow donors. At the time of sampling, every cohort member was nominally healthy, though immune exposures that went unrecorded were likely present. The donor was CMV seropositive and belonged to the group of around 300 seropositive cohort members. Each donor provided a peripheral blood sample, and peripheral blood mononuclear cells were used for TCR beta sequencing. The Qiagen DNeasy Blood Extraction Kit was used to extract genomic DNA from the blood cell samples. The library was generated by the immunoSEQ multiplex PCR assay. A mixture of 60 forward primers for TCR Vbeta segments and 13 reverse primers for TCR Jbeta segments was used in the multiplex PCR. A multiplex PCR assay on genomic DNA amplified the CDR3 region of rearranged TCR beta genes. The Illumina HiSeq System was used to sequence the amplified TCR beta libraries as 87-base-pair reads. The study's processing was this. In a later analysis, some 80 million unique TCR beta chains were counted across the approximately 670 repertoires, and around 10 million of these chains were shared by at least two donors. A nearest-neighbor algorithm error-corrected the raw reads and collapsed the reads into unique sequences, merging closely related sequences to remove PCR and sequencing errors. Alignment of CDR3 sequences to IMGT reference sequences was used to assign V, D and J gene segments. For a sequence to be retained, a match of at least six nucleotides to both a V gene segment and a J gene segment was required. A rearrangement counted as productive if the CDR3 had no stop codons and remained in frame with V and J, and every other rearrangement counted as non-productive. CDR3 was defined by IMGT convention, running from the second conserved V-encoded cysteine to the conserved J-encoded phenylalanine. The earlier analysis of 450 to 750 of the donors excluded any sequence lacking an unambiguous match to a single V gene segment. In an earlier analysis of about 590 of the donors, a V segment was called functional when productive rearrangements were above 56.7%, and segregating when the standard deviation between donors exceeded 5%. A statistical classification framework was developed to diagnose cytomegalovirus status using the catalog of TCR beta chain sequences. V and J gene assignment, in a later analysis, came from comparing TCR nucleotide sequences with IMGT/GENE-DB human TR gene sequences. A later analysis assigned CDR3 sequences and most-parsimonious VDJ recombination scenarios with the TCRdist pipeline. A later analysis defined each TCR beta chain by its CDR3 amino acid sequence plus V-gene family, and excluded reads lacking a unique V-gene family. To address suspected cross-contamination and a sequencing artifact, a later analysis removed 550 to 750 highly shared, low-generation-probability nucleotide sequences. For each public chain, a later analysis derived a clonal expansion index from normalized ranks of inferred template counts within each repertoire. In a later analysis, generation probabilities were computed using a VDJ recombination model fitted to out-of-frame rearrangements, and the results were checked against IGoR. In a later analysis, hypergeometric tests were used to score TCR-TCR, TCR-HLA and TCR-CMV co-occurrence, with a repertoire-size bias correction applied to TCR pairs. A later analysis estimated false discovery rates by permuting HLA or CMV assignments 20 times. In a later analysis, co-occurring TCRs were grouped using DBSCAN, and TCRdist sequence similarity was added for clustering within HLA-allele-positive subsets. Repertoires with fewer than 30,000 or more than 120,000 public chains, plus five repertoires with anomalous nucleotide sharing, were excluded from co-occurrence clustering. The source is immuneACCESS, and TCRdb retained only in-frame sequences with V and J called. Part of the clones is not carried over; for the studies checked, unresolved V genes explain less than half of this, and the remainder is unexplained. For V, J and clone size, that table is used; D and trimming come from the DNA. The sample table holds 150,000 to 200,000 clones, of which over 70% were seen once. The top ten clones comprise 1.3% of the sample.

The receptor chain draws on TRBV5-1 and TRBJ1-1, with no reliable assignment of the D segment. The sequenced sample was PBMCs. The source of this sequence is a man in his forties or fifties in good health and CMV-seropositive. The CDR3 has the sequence CASSFNSIGNTEAFF. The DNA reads TGCGCCAGCAGCTTCAACAGTATTGGGAACACTGAAGCTTTCTTT.